The 13 T cell receptor beta chains below all came from one sample that was sequenced in a study of OX40 agonist ivuxolimab in advanced cancers. Sequencing was performed with immunoSEQ multiplex PCR; in TCRdb, only in-frame clones are kept and a portion is missing. The table has 80,000 to 100,000 clones, just under 95% seen once. This specimen consisted of CD4+ or CD8+ T cells sorted from blood, obtained in a trial of the OX40 agonist ivuxolimab. Every receptor here comes from an adult with an advanced solid tumor such as melanoma, head and neck, liver or kidney cancer.

The genes are TRBV6-5 and TRBJ1-1, with D perhaps TRBD1 (6 bases). This CDR3 is built from 16 residues. CDR1 and CDR2 from the germline V gene are MNHEY and SVGAGI. Trimming shortened V by 2 bases and J by 1 base, and 14 bases separated the two germline ends. CDR3 region: CASSYGAGARNTEAFF. In nucleotides, the CDR3 is TGTGCCAGCAGTTACGGCGCGGGGGCGAGGAACACTGAAGCTTTCTTT.

The chain has TRBV11-3 and TRBJ2-1; 8 positions agree with TRBD2. Germline V gene lookup returns CDR1 SGHNT and CDR2 YENEEA. This CDR3 is 13 amino acids long. The ends lost 3 bases at V and 13 bases at J; junction bases unmatched: 8. The CDR3 coding sequence is TGTGCCAGCAGCTTTAGCGGGAATTCGGATCAGTTCTTC. This translates into CASSFSGNSDQFF.

The rearrangement joins TRBV7-3 to TRBJ2-5, with D perhaps TRBD1 or TRBD2 (6 bases each). The germline V gene has CDR1 SGHTA and CDR2 FQGTGA. The CDR3 spans 13 residues. Trimming left V 0 bases short and J 7 bases short, with 9 bases between. The CDR3 nucleotides read TGTGCCAGCAGCTTAACGGGGGGCGGGACCCAGTACTTC. As protein: CASSLTGGGTQYF.

V gene TRBV4-3 combines with J gene TRBJ2-3; 10 positions agree with TRBD2. Germline V gives CDR1 LGHNA, CDR2 YSLEER. The CDR3 sequence is 15 residues long. The ends lost 5 bases at V and 1 base at J; junction bases unmatched: 3. The CDR3 reads CASSSGLAGTDTQYF. CDR3 DNA: TGCGCCAGCAGCTCTGGACTAGCGGGCACAGATACGCAGTATTTT.

The V and J genes are TRBV4-2 and TRBJ2-3; 13 bases are a match to TRBD2. J gave up 3 bases and V 1 base, and 7 bases lay outside the gene matches. This CDR3 is 18 amino acids long. CDR1 LGHNA and CDR2 YNFKEQ come from the germline V gene. CDR3 nucleotide sequence: TGTGCCAGCAGCCAAGGTAGGGGACTAGCGGGAAGGACAGATACGCAGTATTTT. It is translated as CASSQGRGLAGRTDTQYF.

J is TRBJ1-1 and V is TRBV4-2; TRBD1 is a possible D gene (5 bases). CDR1 and CDR2 from the germline V gene are LGHNA and YNFKEQ. The CDR3 spans 12 residues. V was cut by 8 bases and J by 10 bases, with 17 bases left in between. The CDR3 reads CASRPAGGIAFF. In DNA form, the CDR3 reads TGTGCCAGCCGACCTGCGGGGGGGATAGCTTTCTTT.

The V and J genes are TRBV18 and TRBJ2-7; D is uncertain. The CDR3 runs to 12 residues. Germline loops: CDR1 KGHSH, CDR2 LQKENI. V was trimmed by 3 bases and J by 4 bases, leaving 7 bases between them. CDR3 sequence reads: CASSPDVYEQYV. CDR3 nucleotide sequence: TGTGCCAGCTCACCGGACGTTTACGAGCAGTACGTC.

The chain uses TRBV28 and TRBJ1-2; TRBD1 is a possible D gene (6 bases). Per germline, CDR1 MDHEN and CDR2 SYDVKM. Trimming shortened V by 2 bases and J by 3 bases, and 10 bases separated the two germline ends. The CDR3 runs to 14 residues. This CDR3 is CASSLIRTDYGYTF. The CDR3 DNA reads TGTGCCAGCAGTTTAATCAGGACAGACTATGGCTACACCTTC.

V gene TRBV7-9 combines with J gene TRBJ1-6, with D perhaps TRBD1 (6 bases). There are 17 residues in the CDR3. V was cut by 5 bases and J by 4 bases, with 18 bases left in between. Germline V CDR1 and CDR2: SEHNR, FQNEAQ (reference sequence). CDR3: CASSPTTGYRYNSPLHF. CDR3 sequence (DNA): TGTGCCAGCAGCCCAACCACAGGGTACCGATATAATTCACCCCTCCACTTT. The full variable domain, with the rest looked up from reference TRBV7-9 and TRBJ1-6, is DTGVSQNPRHKITKRGQNVTFRCDPISEHNRLYWYRQTLGQGPEFLTYFQNEAQLEKSRLLSDRFSAERPKGSFSTLEIQRTEQGDSAMYLCASSPTTGYRYNSPLHFGNGTRLTVT.

V is TRBV21-1 and J is TRBJ2-1; the table's D call TRBD2 went unverified against the DNA. TRBV21-1 is a pseudogene segment. The CDR3 length is 16 residues. The CDR3: CASSNRTSDGVDEQFF. In nucleotides, the CDR3 is TGTGCCAGCAGTAACCGAACTAGCGACGGAGTCGATGAGCAGTTCTTC.

The chain links TRBV2 to TRBJ2-1; D perhaps matches TRBD2 (5 bases). The germline V gene encodes CDR1 SNHLY and CDR2 FYNNEI. V lost 4 bases, J lost 12 bases, and 10 bases lay in between. The length of the CDR3 is 11 residues. This chain's CDR3 is CASSVSEGQFF. CDR3 DNA sequence: TGTGCCAGCAGTGTATCAGAGGGGCAGTTCTTC.

This chain connects TRBV19 to TRBJ2-3; D possibly matches TRBD1 or TRBD2 (7 bases each). Germline V gene sequence: CDR1 LNHDA, CDR2 SQIVND (reference sequence). V was trimmed by 3 bases and J by 2 bases, leaving 21 bases between them. The CDR3 sequence is 18 residues long. CDR3 in amino acids: CASSILGGSAGLTDTQYF. The CDR3 nucleotides are TGTGCCAGTAGTATCCTAGGGGGCTCAGCGGGACTCACAGATACGCAGTATTTT.

The rearrangement uses TRBV6-1 and TRBJ2-7; TRBD1 agrees at 7 bases. CDR1 is MNHNS, CDR2 SASEGT, per germline. The V gene end was trimmed by 5 bases and the J gene end by 6 bases; junction bases not matched to a gene: 7. CDR3 length: 13 amino acids. The CDR3, as DNA: TGTGCCAGCAGTCTAGGACAGGTTATCGAGCAGTACGTC. This sequence encodes CASSLGQVIEQYV.